Listed below are T cell receptor beta chains from one sample, sequenced in a study of T cell responses to AZD1222 COVID-19 vaccine. Assay: immunoSEQ multiplex PCR; the TCRdb copy retains only in-frame clones and omits some. The table lists approximately 120,000 clones, roughly nine tenths of them singletons. The sample was peripheral blood, taken on day 0 of AZD1222 vaccination. These receptors originate from an adult in good health. CDR3s include the opening cysteine and the closing phenylalanine or tryptophan. The order of the fields is D gene, J gene, V gene, clone size, CDR3 DNA, CDR3 protein. A D gene is named only where the DNA matches it firmly. Size values are once, few and many counts, or a class for expanded clones, and some rows have none.

D gene: -
J gene: TRBJ1-5
V gene: TRBV7-2
clone size: -
CDR3 DNA: TGTGCCAGCAGCTTCCAGGGGAATCAGCCCCAGCATTTT
CDR3 protein: CASSFQGNQPQHF

D gene: -
J gene: TRBJ1-6
V gene: TRBV7-8
clone size: -
CDR3 DNA: TGTGCCAGCAGCTTAGTGACGAGCTCCTATAATTCACCCCTCCACTTT
CDR3 protein: CASSLVTSSYNSPLHF

D gene: TRBD2
J gene: TRBJ2-1
V gene: TRBV6-4
clone size: -
CDR3 DNA: TGTGCCAGCAGCCCGGGAGGCTCCTACAATGAGCAGTTCTTC
CDR3 protein: CASSPGGSYNEQFF

D gene: TRBD2
J gene: TRBJ2-1
V gene: TRBV5-1
clone size: -
CDR3 DNA: TGCGCCAGCTCCCTAAGGGAGGGCCCATACAATGAGCAGTTCTTC
CDR3 protein: CASSLREGPYNEQFF

D gene: -
J gene: TRBJ1-4
V gene: TRBV27
clone size: once
CDR3 DNA: TGTGCCAGCAGTCCCCACCTGGGGGCAACTAATGAAAAACTGTTTTTT
CDR3 protein: CASSPHLGATNEKLFF

D gene: -
J gene: TRBJ1-1
V gene: TRBV11-1
clone size: -
CDR3 DNA: TGTGCCAGCAGCTTAGAGAGCACTGAAGCTTTCTTT
CDR3 protein: CASSLESTEAFF

D gene: -
J gene: TRBJ2-7
V gene: TRBV4-2
clone size: -
CDR3 DNA: TGTGCCAGCAGCCATCGGGGAGTGGACGAGCAGTACTTC
CDR3 protein: CASSHRGVDEQYF

D gene: -
J gene: TRBJ1-1
V gene: TRBV12-5
clone size: -
CDR3 DNA: TGTGCTAGTGGTTTGGTACTTGCCAAGGGGGGAAGGAACACTGAAGCTTTCTTT
CDR3 protein: CASGLVLAKGGRNTEAFF

D gene: -
J gene: TRBJ2-7
V gene: TRBV7-9
clone size: -
CDR3 DNA: TGTGCCAGCAGCCCAAGCCACTACGAGCAGTACTTC
CDR3 protein: CASSPSHYEQYF

D gene: -
J gene: TRBJ2-7
V gene: TRBV4-1
clone size: once
CDR3 DNA: TGCGCCAGCAGCCACAATCTGGCGGATACCTACGAGCAGTACTTC
CDR3 protein: CASSHNLADTYEQYF

D gene: -
J gene: TRBJ2-2
V gene: TRBV9
clone size: -
CDR3 DNA: TGTGCCAGCAGCGTAGGTGGGAACACCGGGGAGCTGTTTTTT
CDR3 protein: CASSVGGNTGELFF

D gene: -
J gene: TRBJ2-7
V gene: TRBV27
clone size: -
CDR3 DNA: TGTGCCAGCAGTTTTCTGGGGGGGCGGGAGTCCTACGAGCAGTACTTC
CDR3 protein: CASSFLGGRESYEQYF

D gene: -
J gene: TRBJ1-1
V gene: TRBV5-4
clone size: few
CDR3 DNA: TGTGCCAGCAGCTTGGGGCAGTTGACGGCTGAAGCTTTCTTT
CDR3 protein: CASSLGQLTAEAFF

D gene: -
J gene: TRBJ1-5
V gene: TRBV4-1
clone size: once
CDR3 DNA: TGCGCCAGCAGCCGAGACCTACAGGCCAATCAGCCCCAGCATTTT
CDR3 protein: CASSRDLQANQPQHF

D gene: TRBD2
J gene: TRBJ2-1
V gene: TRBV5-4
clone size: once
CDR3 DNA: TGTGCCAGCAGCCCAAGCGGGAGGTCGTACAATGAGCAGTTCTTC
CDR3 protein: CASSPSGRSYNEQFF

D gene: TRBD1
J gene: TRBJ2-3
V gene: TRBV7-9
clone size: once
CDR3 DNA: TGTGCCAGCAGCTCAGGGACAGGGGGATCAGATACGCAGTATTTT
CDR3 protein: CASSSGTGGSDTQYF

D gene: TRBD2
J gene: TRBJ2-5
V gene: TRBV27
clone size: -
CDR3 DNA: TGTGCCAGCAGCCCGGGGGGTCGGGAGACCCAGTACTTC
CDR3 protein: CASSPGGRETQYF

D gene: TRBD2
J gene: TRBJ2-1
V gene: TRBV28
clone size: -
CDR3 DNA: TGTGCCAGCAGCCCGGCCGGGACTACCTACAATGAGCAGTTCTTC
CDR3 protein: CASSPAGTTYNEQFF

D gene: -
J gene: TRBJ2-3
V gene: TRBV10-2
clone size: -
CDR3 DNA: TGCGCCAGCGGGCGCCGAGACCAGAAGGGAGATACGCAGTATTTT
CDR3 protein: CASGRRDQKGDTQYF

D gene: -
J gene: TRBJ2-7
V gene: TRBV30
clone size: few
CDR3 DNA: TGTGCCTGGACCAGCCCCGGCTCCTACGAGCAGTACTTC
CDR3 protein: CAWTSPGSYEQYF

D gene: TRBD2
J gene: TRBJ2-6
V gene: TRBV4-3
clone size: -
CDR3 DNA: TGCGCCAGCAGCCAAGATGGGGGGGTTTCAGGGGCCAACGTCCTGACTTTC
CDR3 protein: CASSQDGGVSGANVLTF

D gene: -
J gene: TRBJ2-2
V gene: TRBV27
clone size: once
CDR3 DNA: TGTGCCAGCAGTTTATCGATCCGGGGCACCGGGGAGCTGTTTTTT
CDR3 protein: CASSLSIRGTGELFF

D gene: -
J gene: TRBJ1-1
V gene: TRBV12-3/TRBV12-4
clone size: -
CDR3 DNA: TGTGCCAGCAGTTTTAACGGGAATTCTGAAGCTTTCTTT
CDR3 protein: CASSFNGNSEAFF

D gene: -
J gene: TRBJ1-6
V gene: TRBV2
clone size: -
CDR3 DNA: TGTGCCAGCAGACGGGTTCCGTCTTTTTCACCCCTCCACTTT
CDR3 protein: CASRRVPSFSPLHF

D gene: -
J gene: TRBJ2-7
V gene: TRBV5-6
clone size: -
CDR3 DNA: TGTGCCAGCAGCTTGACGTCAGGGCGGATGTACGAGCAGTACTTC
CDR3 protein: CASSLTSGRMYEQYF

D gene: TRBD1
J gene: TRBJ2-7
V gene: TRBV25-1
clone size: -
CDR3 DNA: TGTGCCAGCAGTGACCCCGGGACAGGGAACTACGAGCAGTACTTC
CDR3 protein: CASSDPGTGNYEQYF

D gene: TRBD1
J gene: TRBJ2-5
V gene: TRBV28
clone size: -
CDR3 DNA: TGTGCCAGCAGTCCCTGGGGACAGGAAGAGACCCAGTACTTC
CDR3 protein: CASSPWGQEETQYF

D gene: -
J gene: TRBJ1-5
V gene: TRBV15
clone size: many
CDR3 DNA: TGTGCCACCAGCAGAGATGGGTCAAGCAATCAGCCCCAGCATTTT
CDR3 protein: CATSRDGSSNQPQHF

D gene: TRBD2
J gene: TRBJ2-7
V gene: TRBV28
clone size: once
CDR3 DNA: TGTGCCAGCAGTCCGCAGGGAGCGGGAGGGGCCTACGAGCAGTACTTC
CDR3 protein: CASSPQGAGGAYEQYF

D gene: -
J gene: TRBJ2-6
V gene: TRBV7-9
clone size: -
CDR3 DNA: TGTGCCAGCAGCCACGAGGCGGGTTCAGGGGCCAACGTCCTGACTTTC
CDR3 protein: CASSHEAGSGANVLTF

D gene: -
J gene: TRBJ2-4
V gene: TRBV27
clone size: -
CDR3 DNA: TGTGCCAGCAGTACCTGGACTGTGAATGCCAAAAACATTCAGTACTTC
CDR3 protein: CASSTWTVNAKNIQYF

D gene: TRBD2
J gene: TRBJ2-3
V gene: TRBV5-6
clone size: -
CDR3 DNA: TGTGCCAGCAGCTTGCTAGCGGATACCACAGATACGCAGTATTTT
CDR3 protein: CASSLLADTTDTQYF

D gene: -
J gene: TRBJ1-3
V gene: TRBV4-3
clone size: -
CDR3 DNA: TGCGCCAGCAGCCAAGAAGGAGGGTCTGGTGGAAACACCATATATTTT
CDR3 protein: CASSQEGGSGGNTIYF

D gene: TRBD1
J gene: TRBJ1-2
V gene: TRBV4-2
clone size: -
CDR3 DNA: TGTGCCAGCAGCCAAGGCGGGACAGGTGTTAACTATGGCTACACCTTC
CDR3 protein: CASSQGGTGVNYGYTF

D gene: -
J gene: TRBJ2-6
V gene: TRBV28
clone size: -
CDR3 DNA: TGTGCCAGCAGTTTATATCCGGGTCAAGGCAGCTCTGGGGCCAACGTCCTGACTTTC
CDR3 protein: CASSLYPGQGSSGANVLTF

D gene: -
J gene: TRBJ2-5
V gene: TRBV6-5
clone size: -
CDR3 DNA: TGTGCCAGCACATCGGAGGGGACAAGGGAGACCCAGTACTTC
CDR3 protein: CASTSEGTRETQYF

D gene: -
J gene: TRBJ1-1
V gene: TRBV9
clone size: -
CDR3 DNA: TGTGCCAGCAGCGTTCCCCCCAACACTGAAGCTTTCTTT
CDR3 protein: CASSVPPNTEAFF

D gene: -
J gene: TRBJ2-2
V gene: TRBV11-3
clone size: -
CDR3 DNA: TGTGCCAGCAGCTCCGGGGGGAACACCGGGGAGCTGTTTTTT
CDR3 protein: CASSSGGNTGELFF

D gene: -
J gene: TRBJ1-5
V gene: TRBV6-1
clone size: -
CDR3 DNA: TGTGCCAGCAGTGAATACCCTCAGCCCCAGCATTTT
CDR3 protein: CASSEYPQPQHF

D gene: TRBD1
J gene: TRBJ2-2
V gene: TRBV28
clone size: once
CDR3 DNA: TGTGCCAGCAGTACAACAGGGGGGCTATACACCGGGGAGCTGTTTTTT
CDR3 protein: CASSTTGGLYTGELFF